This entry lists 13 T cell receptor beta chains sequenced from one sample in a study of T cell repertoires in cytomegalovirus infection. Which antigens these TCRs recognize remains unknown. TCRdb called the reads again in MiXCR, with one record for every CDR3 protein. The sample lists fewer than 1,000,000 distinct CDR3 sequences; roughly 30% were seen once. The specimen comprised cultured CD8+ T cells from PBMCs, sampled from culture after CMV antigen stimulation. All receptors derive from a human donor in good health (CMV status not recorded). Some clones in this sample may be carry-over from other donors' samples.

Comments on this clonotype: At one boundary the junction diverges from the germline segment, which might be a read error. The chain uses TRBV7-8 and TRBJ2-1, with D perhaps TRBD1 or TRBD2 (5 bases each). The CDR3 has 16 amino acids. The V gene's germline CDR1 is SGHVS and CDR2 FQNEAQ. CDR3 residues: CASNLSSRGPYNEQFF. CDR3 coding DNA: TGTGCCAGCAACTTAAGTTCGAGGGGTCCCTACAATGAGCAGTTCTTC.

A few counts support this clonotype. The chain joins TRBV11-3 to TRBJ2-3, with a weak D call TRBD2 (7 bases). The CDR3 runs to 14 residues. Germline V gene lookup returns CDR1 SGHNT and CDR2 YENEEA. Trimming cost V 5 bases and J 5 bases, with 14 bases left between them. The DNA for the CDR3 is TGTGCCAGCAGCCGGGGGGCTTCAGGAGATACGCAGTATTTT. Residues: CASSRGASGDTQYF.

This clonotype was picked up a small number of times. The V call is TRBV9, the J call TRBJ2-4; 10 bases line up with TRBD2. This CDR3 comprises 16 residues. The germline V gene encodes CDR1 SGDLS and CDR2 YYNGEE. V shed 2 bases, J shed 1 base, and the junction held 3 bases outside the gene matches. For the CDR3, the DNA is TGTGCCAGCAGCGTGAGCGGGGGGGCCGCCAAAAACATTCAGTACTTC. It specifies CASSVSGGAAKNIQYF.

The chain has TRBV11-3 and TRBJ2-3, with 9 bases matching TRBD2. Germline trimming cut 1 base from V and 5 bases from J; bases unmatched to any gene: 4. The CDR3 has 15 amino acids. Germline V lookup: CDR1 SGHNT, CDR2 YENEEA. CDR3 sequence reads: CASSLAAGGVDTQYF. CDR3 DNA sequence: TGTGCCAGCAGCTTAGCTGCGGGGGGGGTAGATACGCAGTATTTT.

This chain uses TRBV10-3 with TRBJ2-1; a possible D gene is TRBD1 (6 bases). Trimming stripped 2 bases from V and 0 bases from J, with 11 bases between. Germline V CDR1 and CDR2: ENHRY, SYGVKD. This CDR3 comprises 16 residues. The CDR3 region is CAISEPDRSSYNEQFF. In nucleotides, the CDR3 is TGTGCCATCAGTGAGCCTGACAGGAGCTCCTACAATGAGCAGTTCTTC.

This clonotype has a handful of counts. The V call is TRBV19, the J call TRBJ2-3, with D unresolved. The CDR3 has 16 residues. Trimming pared 3 bases from V and 2 bases from J, leaving 15 bases between. CDR1 and CDR2 from the germline V gene are LNHDA and SQIVND (reference sequence). DNA of the CDR3: TGTGCCAGTAGTATCGGTGGATCCCTTGTCACAGATACGCAGTATTTT. It codes for CASSIGGSLVTDTQYF.

In this sample, this clonotype turned up a few times. This sequence joins TRBV6-2 or TRBV6-3 and TRBJ2-3, with D maybe TRBD2 (6 bases). V was cut by 2 bases and J by 5 bases, with 17 bases left in between. CDR1 is MNHEY, CDR2 SVGEGT, per germline. The CDR3 spans 16 residues. The CDR3 is CASSYPKEGSVDTQYF. The CDR3 DNA sequence: TGTGCCAGCAGTTACCCCAAGGAGGGGTCAGTAGATACGCAGTATTTT.

Comments on this clonotype: A read error may produce the germline difference seen at one junction end. The chain carries TRBV27 and TRBJ1-5; tentatively, D is TRBD1 (5 bases). This CDR3 has 14 amino acids. The V gene's germline CDR1 is MNHEY and CDR2 SMNVEV (reference sequence). CDR3 in amino acids: CATSPRARNQPQHF. CDR3 coding DNA: TGTGCCACCAGTCCCAGGGCGCGCAACCAGCCCCAGCATTTT.

V is TRBV12-3 or TRBV12-4 and J is TRBJ1-1, with 10 bases fitting TRBD1. V trimming: 6 bases; J trimming: 3 bases; junction bases outside the gene matches: 7. The CDR3 consists of 15 residues. As DNA, the CDR3 is TGTGCCAGCAGCCTAGGACAGGGGGTGTACACTGAAGCTTTCTTT. It encodes CASSLGQGVYTEAFF.

This clonotype was observed a single time. A much larger clone lies a single base off, so this may be a read error. This chain's CDR3 is CARSLWRTGSNNEQFF. The CDR3 bases are TGTGCCAGGAGCTTATGGAGGACAGGGAGCAACAATGAGCAGTTCTTC. The V call is TRBV7-2, the J call TRBJ2-1; 8 bases agree with TRBD1. Germline CDR1 is SGHTA and CDR2 is FQGNSA. The CDR3 has 16 residues.

This clonotype was seen only a few times. CDR3 amino acids: CASSDFSGVPIETQYF. For the CDR3, the DNA is TGTGCCAGCAGTGATTTCTCAGGAGTCCCAATAGAGACCCAGTACTTC. V and J are TRBV6-1 and TRBJ2-5; D gene uncertain. Per germline, CDR1 MNHNS and CDR2 SASEGT. The V end was cut by 3 bases, the J end by 4 bases, with 18 bases between. The CDR3 spans 16 residues.

Only a few counts were recorded for this clonotype. CDR3 DNA sequence: TGCGCCAGCAGCCAACGGGGCAGGGTGAGCACCGGGGAGCTGTTTTTT. Its translation is CASSQRGRVSTGELFF. The J gene is TRBJ2-2, the V gene TRBV4-3; D might be TRBD1 or TRBD2, each matching 5 bases. Germline V gives CDR1 LGHNA, CDR2 YSLEER. Trimming took off 2 bases at V and 4 bases at J, with 14 bases between the two ends. The CDR3 extends over 16 amino acids.

The sample holds a few counts of this clonotype. The V gene is TRBV7-9, the J gene TRBJ1-5; no clear D gene. The CDR3 is 17 residues long. Deletions cut 0 bases from V and 1 base from J, with 13 bases between. Germline V CDR1 and CDR2: SEHNR, FQNEAQ (reference sequence). Here the CDR3 DNA reads TGTGCCAGCAGCTTAGCTGGGGAAGATCTCAGCAATCAGCCCCAGCATTTT. This codes for CASSLAGEDLSNQPQHF.